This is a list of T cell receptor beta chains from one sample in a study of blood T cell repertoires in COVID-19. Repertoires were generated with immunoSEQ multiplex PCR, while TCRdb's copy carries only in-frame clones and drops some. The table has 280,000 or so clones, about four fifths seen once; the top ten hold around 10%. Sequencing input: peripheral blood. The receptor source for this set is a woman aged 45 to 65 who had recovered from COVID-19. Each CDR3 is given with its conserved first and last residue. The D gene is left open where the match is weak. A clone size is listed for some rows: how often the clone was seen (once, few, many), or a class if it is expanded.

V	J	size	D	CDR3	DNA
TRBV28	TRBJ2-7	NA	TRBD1	CASTSGTVEGQYF	TGTGCCAGCACCTCCGGGACAGTCGAAGGGCAGTACTTC
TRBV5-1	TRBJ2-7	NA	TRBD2	CASSYGLAGGPSYEQYF	TGCGCCAGCAGCTACGGACTAGCGGGGGGACCATCCTACGAGCAGTACTTC
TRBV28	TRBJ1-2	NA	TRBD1	CASKNPTGDGYTF	TGTGCCAGCAAAAACCCGACAGGGGACGGCTACACCTTC
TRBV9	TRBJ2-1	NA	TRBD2	CASSVVGTSGSDEQFF	TGTGCCAGCAGCGTAGTCGGGACTAGCGGGAGTGATGAGCAGTTCTTC
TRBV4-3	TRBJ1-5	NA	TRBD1	CASSQDGLDRGLQNQPQHF	TGCGCCAGCAGCCAAGATGGTTTGGACAGGGGGCTACAGAATCAGCCCCAGCATTTT
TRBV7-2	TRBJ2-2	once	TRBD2	CASSFAGVIPGELFF	TGTGCCAGCAGCTTTGCGGGAGTGATCCCCGGGGAGCTGTTTTTT
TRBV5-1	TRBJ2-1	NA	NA	CASSLVGGETYNEQFF	TGCGCCAGCAGCTTGGTAGGCGGGGAGACCTACAATGAGCAGTTCTTC
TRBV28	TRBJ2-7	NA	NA	CASSLITEMEQYF	TGTGCCAGCAGTTTGATCACGGAGATGGAGCAGTACTTC
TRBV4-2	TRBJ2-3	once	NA	CASSSTGGPLDTQYF	TGTGCCAGCAGCTCCACGGGGGGCCCCCTAGATACGCAGTATTTT
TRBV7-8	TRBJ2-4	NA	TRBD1	CASSAGGSAKNIQYF	TGTGCCAGCAGCGCAGGGGGTTCGGCCAAAAACATTCAGTACTTC
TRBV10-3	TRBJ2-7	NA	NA	CAISEPSRYEQYF	TGTGCCATCAGTGAGCCGAGCAGGTACGAGCAGTACTTC
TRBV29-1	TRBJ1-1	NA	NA	CSVENRAGNTEAFF	TGCAGCGTTGAAAACCGGGCGGGGAACACTGAAGCTTTCTTT
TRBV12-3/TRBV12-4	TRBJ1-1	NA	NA	CASVLGGHTEAFF	TGTGCCAGCGTCCTCGGCGGTCACACTGAAGCTTTCTTT
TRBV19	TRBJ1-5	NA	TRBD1	CASTGTGGVQPQHF	TGTGCCAGTACCGGGACAGGGGGAGTCCAGCCCCAGCATTTT
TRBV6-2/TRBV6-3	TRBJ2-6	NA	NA	CASSVQDMVGANVLTF	TGTGCCAGCAGTGTCCAGGACATGGTCGGGGCCAACGTCCTGACTTTC
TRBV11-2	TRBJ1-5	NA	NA	CASSPQGTQPQHF	TGTGCCAGCAGCCCACAGGGAACTCAGCCCCAGCATTTT
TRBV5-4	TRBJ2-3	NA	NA	CASSPGRLATTDTQYF	TGTGCCAGCAGCCCCGGGCGGCTAGCTACCACAGATACGCAGTATTTT
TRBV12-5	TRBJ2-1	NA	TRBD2	CASGPRGSGGSSGNEQFF	TGTGCTAGTGGCCCACGGGGTAGCGGGGGGTCCTCAGGCAATGAGCAGTTCTTC
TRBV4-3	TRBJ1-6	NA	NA	CASSQESGNSPLHF	TGCGCCAGCAGCCAAGAGTCAGGGAATTCACCCCTCCACTTT
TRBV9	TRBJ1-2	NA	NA	CASSPGGQSVIYGYTF	TGTGCCAGCAGCCCGGGGGGGCAAAGCGTAATCTATGGCTACACCTTC
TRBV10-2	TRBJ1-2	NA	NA	CASSEYGDHYGYTF	TGCGCCAGCAGTGAGTACGGGGATCACTATGGCTACACCTTC
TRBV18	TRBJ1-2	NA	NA	CASSPTGLYGYTF	TGTGCCAGCTCACCTACAGGTCTCTATGGCTACACCTTC
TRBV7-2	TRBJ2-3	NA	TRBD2	CASSLVGGRAGDTQYF	TGTGCCAGCAGCTTAGTGGGCGGGAGGGCAGGAGATACGCAGTATTTT
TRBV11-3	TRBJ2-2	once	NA	CASSPYTGELFF	TGTGCCAGCAGCCCGTACACCGGGGAGCTGTTTTTT
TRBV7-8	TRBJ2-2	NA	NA	CASSPGDSLRVGELFF	TGTGCCAGCAGCCCGGGGGACTCCTTGAGGGTCGGGGAGCTGTTTTTT
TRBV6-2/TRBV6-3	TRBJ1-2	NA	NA	CASSYAPAGGGYTF	TGTGCCAGCAGTTACGCCCCCGCGGGTGGTGGCTACACCTTC
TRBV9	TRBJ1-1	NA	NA	CASSVGGGDMNTEAFF	TGTGCCAGCAGCGTAGGTGGAGGAGATATGAACACTGAAGCTTTCTTT
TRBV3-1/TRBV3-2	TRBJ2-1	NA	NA	CASSHSSRRTNRLPYNEQFF	TGTGCCAGCAGCCACAGCTCCCGCCGCACGAACCGACTTCCTTACAATGAGCAGTTCTTC